These 24 T cell receptor beta chains were sequenced from one sample in a study of OX40 agonist ivuxolimab in advanced cancers. The library was built by means of the immunoSEQ multiplex PCR assay. Not all clones reach the TCRdb copy of this immuneACCESS table, which keeps in-frame sequences only. Checked studies attribute under half of the gap to unresolved V genes and leave the rest unexplained. A total of fewer than 65,000 clones appear in this sample, around 83% of them only once. In total, the top ten clones hold 27% of the sample. Material: CD4+ or CD8+ T cells sorted from blood, obtained in a trial of the OX40 agonist ivuxolimab. The receptors derive from an adult with an advanced solid tumor such as melanoma, head and neck, liver or kidney cancer.

The rearrangement joins TRBV18 to TRBJ1-1; D perhaps matches TRBD1 (5 bases). Germline V lookup: CDR1 KGHSH, CDR2 LQKENI. The CDR3 has 15 amino acids. V lost 0 bases and J lost 3, with 11 bases in between. The CDR3 nucleotides read TGTGCCAGCTCACCACCCATCGGGGCGGACACTGAAGCTTTCTTT. Translating gives CASSPPIGADTEAFF.

The rearrangement links TRBV18 to TRBJ1-1; 10 nucleotides align to TRBD1. Germline CDR1 KGHSH, CDR2 LQKENI. V lost 6 bases to trimming and J lost 5 bases; unmatched junction nucleotides: 15. The CDR3 totals 17 residues. The CDR3: CASSPRWTGGERTEAFF. DNA of the CDR3: TGTGCCAGCTCCCCCCGATGGACAGGGGGAGAGCGGACTGAAGCTTTCTTT.

The V call is TRBV11-2, the J call TRBJ1-2, with D perhaps TRBD1 (6 bases). V gave up 0 bases and J gave up 5 bases, with 13 bases separating them. CDR3 size: 15 residues. Germline V gene data show CDR1 as SGHAT and CDR2 as FQNNGV. The CDR3 nucleotides read TGTGCCAGCAGCTTAGAGAGTGGCAGGGGATATGGCTACACCTTC. Protein sequence: CASSLESGRGYGYTF. Filled out from reference TRBV11-2 and TRBJ1-2, the complete variable domain reads EAGVAQSPRYKIIEKRQSVAFWCNPISGHATLYWYQQILGQGPKLLIQFQNNGVVDDSQLPKDRFSAERLKGVDSTLKIQPAKLEDSAVYLCASSLESGRGYGYTFGSGTRLTVV.

By sample fraction, this clone is medium-sized. The gene calls are TRBV11-3 and TRBJ2-5; the match to TRBD1 covers 9 bases. The CDR3 is 14 amino acids. V lost 4 bases, J lost 4 bases, and 4 bases stayed unmatched. CDR1 is SGHNT and CDR2 is YENEEA in the germline V gene. The CDR3 DNA follows: TGTGCCAGCAGCTCGAGGGACAGGGTAGAGACCCAGTACTTC. Amino acids: CASSSRDRVETQYF.

The chain links TRBV4-1 to TRBJ1-1, with D perhaps matching TRBD1 (5 bases). Trimming cost V 0 bases and J 11 bases, with 13 bases left between them. CDR3 length: 13 amino acids. Germline V gene data show CDR1 as MGHRA and CDR2 as YSYEKL. CDR3 sequence: CASSQDGAARAFF. In DNA, the CDR3 is TGCGCCAGCAGCCAAGATGGGGCAGCCCGGGCTTTCTTT.

V usage is TRBV7-9 and J usage is TRBJ1-2; TRBD1 matches 8 bases. Per germline, CDR1 SEHNR and CDR2 FQNEAQ (reference sequence). J gave up 3 bases and V 5 bases, and 8 bases lay outside the gene matches. This CDR3 comprises 15 residues. CDR3 DNA: TGTGCCAGCAGCCTACTGGGACAGGCAGACTATGGCTACACCTTC. Encoded protein: CASSLLGQADYGYTF.

This sequence joins TRBV5-1 and TRBJ2-1, with 11 bases identical to TRBD1. Germline loops: CDR1 SGHRS, CDR2 YFSETQ. J was trimmed by 9 bases and V by 3 bases; bases with no gene match: 8. The CDR3 is 15 residues long. The CDR3 DNA reads TGCGCCAGCAGCTATGAGGGACAGGGGGAAGGTGAGCAGTTCTTC. Its translation: CASSYEGQGEGEQFF.

The chain recombines TRBV11-2 with TRBJ2-7; 7 bases are a match to TRBD2. The CDR3 loop spans 14 amino acids. J gave up 6 bases and V 1 base, and 6 bases lay outside the gene matches. Germline V CDR1 and CDR2: SGHAT, FQNNGV. CDR3 sequence (DNA): TGTGCCAGCAGCTTAGTCAGCGGGACCTCCGAGCAGTACTTC. Translation gives CASSLVSGTSEQYF.

V gene TRBV5-8 combines with J gene TRBJ1-6; D might be TRBD1 (6 bases). Trimming left V 0 bases short and J 0 bases short, with 10 bases between. The V gene's germline CDR1 is SGHTS and CDR2 YDEGEE. There are 17 residues in the CDR3. The CDR3 bases are TGTGCCAGCAGCTTGGGTACAGGGAGCTCCTATAATTCACCCCTCCACTTT. Protein sequence: CASSLGTGSSYNSPLHF.

V gene TRBV2 combines with J gene TRBJ2-1; unclear D gene. The CDR3 covers 16 residues. V gave up 2 bases and J gave up 5 bases, with 16 bases separating them. Germline values: CDR1 SNHLY, CDR2 FYNNEI. The CDR3 coding sequence is TGTGCCAGCAGTGAACCCCCAGCCAATCTTCACAATGAGCAGTTCTTC. This codes for CASSEPPANLHNEQFF.

The V gene is TRBV5-1, the J gene TRBJ2-1; the match to TRBD2 covers 9 bases. This CDR3 region has 16 residues. Unmatched junction bases numbered 11, after V lost 2 bases and J lost 8 bases. Germline lookup yields CDR1 SGHRS and CDR2 YFSETQ. The CDR3 sequence: CASSFVLAGGGDEQFF. CDR3 coding DNA: TGCGCCAGCAGCTTTGTACTAGCGGGCGGAGGAGATGAGCAGTTCTTC.

The rearrangement uses TRBV15 and TRBJ2-7; 8 bases are shared with TRBD1. This CDR3 spans 16 amino acids. Germline loops: CDR1 LNHNV, CDR2 YYDKDF (reference sequence). V shed 5 bases, J shed 1 base, and the junction held 10 bases outside the gene matches. CDR3 sequence reads: CATSAQRTGLSYEQYF. The DNA for the CDR3 is TGTGCCACCAGCGCGCAGAGGACAGGGCTTTCCTACGAGCAGTACTTC.

The gene calls are TRBV7-2 and TRBJ2-7; TRBD2 might be the D (5 bases). This CDR3 is 13 amino acids long. Germline CDR1 is SGHTA and CDR2 is FQGNSA. V was clipped by 6 bases and J by 2 bases, with 11 bases between them. CDR3 sequence: CASRRVQTYEQYF. The CDR3 DNA follows: TGTGCCAGCAGGCGGGTCCAGACCTACGAGCAGTACTTC.

The CDR3 DNA sequence: TGTGCCAGCAGCGAAGGACTAGCGGGGGGAGATACGCAGTATTTT. Its protein is CASSEGLAGGDTQYF. This chain joins TRBV7-2 and TRBJ2-3, with TRBD2 identical over 14 bases. Germline V gives CDR1 SGHTA, CDR2 FQGNSA. The CDR3 covers 15 residues. V trimming: 5 bases; J trimming: 5 bases; junction bases outside the gene matches: 3.

The chain uses TRBV7-2 and TRBJ2-1; TRBD2 aligns across 9 bases. J gave up 4 bases and V 0 bases, and 1 base lay outside the gene matches. The CDR3 length is 15 residues. Germline V lookup: CDR1 SGHTA, CDR2 FQGNSA. CDR3 loop: CASSLASGGYNEQFF. Here the CDR3 DNA reads TGTGCCAGCAGCTTAGCTAGCGGGGGATACAATGAGCAGTTCTTC.

The V call is TRBV2, the J call TRBJ1-1, with TRBD1 as a possible D gene (5 bases). V shed 7 bases and J shed 1 base, with 13 bases lying between them. Germline CDR1 SNHLY, CDR2 FYNNEI. The CDR3 consists of 14 residues. CDR3 DNA: TGTGCCAGCAAAACTACTACAGGGAACACTGAAGCTTTCTTT. It yields the protein CASKTTTGNTEAFF.

The rearrangement uses TRBV28 and TRBJ1-5; tentatively, D is TRBD1 (5 bases). The germline V and J ends were trimmed by 6 bases and 2 bases, with 14 bases remaining between them. The length of the CDR3 is 15 residues. Per germline, CDR1 MDHEN and CDR2 SYDVKM. The CDR3 coding sequence is TGTGCCAGCAGGACAGACCCGATGCGCAATCAGCCCCAGCATTTT. It encodes CASRTDPMRNQPQHF.

This rearrangement joins TRBV18 to TRBJ1-1; D is perhaps TRBD1 (5 bases). Germline V gene data show CDR1 as KGHSH and CDR2 as LQKENI. The V end was cut by 5 bases, the J end by 2 bases, with 12 bases between. The CDR3 totals 14 residues. The CDR3: CASSSRAINTEAFF. As DNA, the CDR3 is TGTGCCAGCTCAAGCAGGGCCATAAACACTGAAGCTTTCTTT.

This clone has a handful of counts. The rearrangement joins TRBV27 to TRBJ1-1; tentatively, D is TRBD1 (6 bases). This CDR3 has 10 residues. The germline V gene has CDR1 MNHEY and CDR2 SMNVEV (reference sequence). The V and J ends lost 9 bases and 6 bases respectively, with 8 bases between them. The chain's CDR3 is CARTGAEAFF. CDR3 bases: TGTGCCAGGACAGGCGCTGAAGCTTTCTTT.

V usage is TRBV29-1 and J usage is TRBJ2-4; no reliable D call. The CDR3 covers 13 residues. V lost 5 bases and J lost 0, with 8 bases in between. Germline CDR1 is SQVTM and CDR2 is ANQGSEA. The DNA for the CDR3 is TGCAGCGTTAAATGGACAGCCAAAAACATTCAGTACTTC. It yields the protein CSVKWTAKNIQYF.

V and J are TRBV30 and TRBJ1-1, with D possibly matching TRBD1 (5 bases). V was clipped by 4 bases and J by 12 bases, with 21 bases between them. This CDR3 is 13 amino acids long. Germline CDR1 is GTSNPN and CDR2 is SVGIG (reference sequence). The CDR3 DNA is TGTGCCTGGACCAGGAGGCAATGGGACGTAACTTTCTTT. This encodes CAWTRRQWDVTFF.

The rearrangement links TRBV2 to TRBJ2-7; D call uncertain. Trimming cost V 2 bases and J 4 bases, with 12 bases left between them. CDR1 and CDR2 from the germline V gene are SNHLY and FYNNEI. The CDR3 is 14 amino acids. CDR3 sequence: CASSEHANSYEQYF. Here the CDR3 DNA reads TGTGCCAGCAGTGAACACGCGAACTCGTACGAGCAGTACTTC. The full variable domain, its missing parts supplied by reference TRBV2 and TRBJ2-7, is EPEVTQTPSHQVTQMGQEVILRCVPISNHLYFYWYRQILGQKVEFLVSFYNNEISEKSEIFDDQFSVERPDGSNFTLKIRSTKLEDSAMYFCASSEHANSYEQYFGPGTRLTVT.

The chain recombines TRBV18 with TRBJ1-5; D possibly corresponds to TRBD1 (6 bases). V lost 4 bases and J 6 bases, leaving 19 bases between the germline ends. The germline V gene has CDR1 KGHSH and CDR2 LQKENI. This CDR3 contains 16 residues. CDR3 in DNA: TGTGCCAGCTCACGCCTCCGGGACATTGAAGGTCAGCCCCAGCATTTT. Protein product: CASSRLRDIEGQPQHF.

This clone was seen just once. This chain uses TRBV19 with TRBJ1-3, with D unclear. V lost 1 base, J lost 0 bases, and 10 bases lay in between. The CDR3 runs 16 residues. Germline CDR1 LNHDA, CDR2 SQIVND (reference sequence). CDR3 region: CASSIAGISSGNTIYF. DNA of the CDR3: TGTGCCAGTAGTATAGCCGGGATAAGCTCTGGAAACACCATATATTTT. Based on the CDR3 plus reference TRBV19 and TRBJ1-3, the full variable domain is DGGITQSPKYLFRKEGQNVTLSCEQNLNHDAMYWYRQDPGQGLRLIYYSQIVNDFQKGDIAEGYSVSREKKESFPLTVTSAQKNPTAFYLCASSIAGISSGNTIYFGEGSWLTVV.